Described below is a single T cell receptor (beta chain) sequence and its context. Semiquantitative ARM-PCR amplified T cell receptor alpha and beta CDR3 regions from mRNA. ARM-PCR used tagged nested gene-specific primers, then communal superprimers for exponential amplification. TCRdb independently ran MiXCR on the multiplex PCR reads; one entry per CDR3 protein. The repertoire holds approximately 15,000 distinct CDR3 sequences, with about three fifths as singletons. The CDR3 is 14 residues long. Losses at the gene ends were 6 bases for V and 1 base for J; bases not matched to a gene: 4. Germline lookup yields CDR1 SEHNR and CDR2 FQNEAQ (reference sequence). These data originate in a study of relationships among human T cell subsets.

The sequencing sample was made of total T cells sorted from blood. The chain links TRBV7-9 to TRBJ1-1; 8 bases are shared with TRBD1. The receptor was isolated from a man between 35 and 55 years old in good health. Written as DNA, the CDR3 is TGTGCCAGCAGTTTGGGACAGGCGAACACTGAAGCTTTCTTT. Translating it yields CASSLGQANTEAFF. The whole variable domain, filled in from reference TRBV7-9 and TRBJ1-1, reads DTGVSQNPRHKITKRGQNVTFRCDPISEHNRLYWYRQTLGQGPEFLTYFQNEAQLEKSRLLSDRFSAERPKGSFSTLEIQRTEQGDSAMYLCASSLGQANTEAFFGQGTRLTVV.